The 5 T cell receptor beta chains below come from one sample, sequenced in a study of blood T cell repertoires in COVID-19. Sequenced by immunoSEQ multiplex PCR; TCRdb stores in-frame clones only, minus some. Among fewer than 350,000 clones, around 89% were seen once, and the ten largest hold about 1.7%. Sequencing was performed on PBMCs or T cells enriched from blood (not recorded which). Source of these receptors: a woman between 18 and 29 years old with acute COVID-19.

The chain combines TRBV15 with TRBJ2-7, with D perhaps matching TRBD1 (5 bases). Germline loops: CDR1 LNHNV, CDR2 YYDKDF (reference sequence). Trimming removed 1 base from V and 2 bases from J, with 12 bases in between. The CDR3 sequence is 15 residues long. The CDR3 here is CATSRGPGPTYEQYF. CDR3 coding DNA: TGTGCCACCAGCAGAGGGCCAGGGCCGACCTACGAGCAGTACTTC.

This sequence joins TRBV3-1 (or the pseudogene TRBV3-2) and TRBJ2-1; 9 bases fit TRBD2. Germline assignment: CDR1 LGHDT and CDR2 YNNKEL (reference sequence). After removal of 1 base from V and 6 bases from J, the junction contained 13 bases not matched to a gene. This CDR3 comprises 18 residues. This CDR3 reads CASSQGGRAVLTLNEQFF. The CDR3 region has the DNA TGTGCCAGCAGCCAAGGCGGGAGGGCCGTCCTAACTCTCAATGAGCAGTTCTTC.

The CDR3 DNA reads as TGTGCCACCAGCAGAGATGGCAGAGGTTACGAGCAGTACTTC. This encodes CATSRDGRGYEQYF. This chain uses TRBV15 with TRBJ2-7; D call uncertain. Looked up from germline, CDR1 is LNHNV and CDR2 is YYDKDF (reference sequence). The CDR3 is made up of 14 amino acids. Trimming left V 0 bases short and J 4 bases short, with 10 bases between.

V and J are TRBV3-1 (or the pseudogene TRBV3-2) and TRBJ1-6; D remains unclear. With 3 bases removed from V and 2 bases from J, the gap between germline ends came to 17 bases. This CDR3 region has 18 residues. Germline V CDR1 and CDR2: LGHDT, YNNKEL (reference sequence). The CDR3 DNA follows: TGTGCCAGCAGCCAGCGCGACCCGCCCGGGACCTATAATTCACCCCTCCACTTT. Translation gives CASSQRDPPGTYNSPLHF.

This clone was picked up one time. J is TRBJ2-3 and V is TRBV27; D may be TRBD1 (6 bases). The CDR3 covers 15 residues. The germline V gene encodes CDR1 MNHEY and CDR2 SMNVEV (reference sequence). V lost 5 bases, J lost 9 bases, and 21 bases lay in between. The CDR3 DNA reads TGTGCCAGCAGTCCGTACGGAAAGGGGGATGGCACGCAGTATTTT. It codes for CASSPYGKGDGTQYF.